Below are 4 T cell receptor beta chains sequenced from a single sample in a study of blood T cell repertoires in COVID-19. Produced via immunoSEQ multiplex PCR; TCRdb's table is partial and in-frame only. Here the sample spans under 500,000 clones, roughly 85% being singletons. Source material: PBMCs or T cells enriched from blood (not recorded which). All receptors come from a young woman with acute COVID-19.

The rearrangement links TRBV3-1 (or the pseudogene TRBV3-2) to TRBJ2-7; tentative D call: TRBD1 (5 bases). The CDR3 has 14 residues. Per germline, CDR1 LGHDT and CDR2 YNNKEL (reference sequence). V lost 2 bases and J lost 0, with 8 bases in between. The DNA for the CDR3 is TGTGCCAGCAGCCAAAAGGACATCTCCTACGAGCAGTACTTC. Amino acids: CASSQKDISYEQYF.

The V gene is TRBV5-4, the J gene TRBJ2-7; no clear D. V shed 0 bases and J shed 0 bases, with 13 bases lying between them. CDR1 and CDR2 from the germline V gene are SGHNT and YYREEE (reference sequence). The CDR3 has 16 residues. For the CDR3, the DNA is TGTGCCAGCAGCTTGGATGCCGGGTCGAGCTCCTACGAGCAGTACTTC. The encoded protein is CASSLDAGSSSYEQYF.

The rearrangement joins TRBV6-5 to TRBJ1-3, with D possibly being TRBD1 (5 bases). The CDR3 has 14 residues. Germline CDR1 MNHEY, CDR2 SVGAGI. The V end was cut by 5 bases, the J end by 7 bases, with 15 bases between. CDR3 in amino acids: CASSPGSVVNTIYF. The DNA for the CDR3 is TGTGCCAGCAGTCCAGGGTCTGTAGTGAACACCATATATTTT.

V usage is TRBV11-3 and J usage is TRBJ2-2; 11 bases align to TRBD2. The CDR3 is 17 residues long. Germline assignment: CDR1 SGHNT and CDR2 YENEEA. V shed 2 bases, J shed 4 bases, and the junction held 6 bases outside the gene matches. CDR3 residues: CASSLSEGLAGTGELFF. CDR3 nucleotide sequence: TGTGCCAGCAGCTTATCAGAAGGACTAGCGGGCACCGGGGAGCTGTTTTTT.